What follows is one T cell receptor (beta chain) and its context. Its target is not known. This sample stems from a study of PD-1 blockade in classical Hodgkin lymphoma. Looking at the study overall: Nivolumab dosing for patients was 3 mg/kg, administered intravenously every 2 weeks. Broader study findings: Prior to therapy, complete responders displayed diversity much like that of newly diagnosed patients. Healthy donors were reported to have higher baseline TCR diversity than newly diagnosed patients.

This CDR3 is 11 amino acids long. V lost 6 bases and J lost 6, with 6 bases in between. In germline, CDR1 is SNHLY, CDR2 FYNNEI. This table comes from immunoSEQ multiplex PCR, and its TCRdb copy is limited to in-frame clones, with some not included. The sample holds more than 30,000 clones, 85% to 90% seen once. Every patient experienced relapse after autologous stem cell transplantation, and brentuximab vedotin exposure varied. This TCR was recovered from a human donor with classical Hodgkin lymphoma. The material was peripheral blood mononuclear cells (PBMCs), obtained before the second cycle of nivolumab. The J gene is TRBJ1-5, the V gene TRBV2; no clear D. In nucleotides, the CDR3 is TGTGCCAGCAGGGAGAGTCAGCCCCAGCATTTT. It yields the protein CASRESQPQHF.